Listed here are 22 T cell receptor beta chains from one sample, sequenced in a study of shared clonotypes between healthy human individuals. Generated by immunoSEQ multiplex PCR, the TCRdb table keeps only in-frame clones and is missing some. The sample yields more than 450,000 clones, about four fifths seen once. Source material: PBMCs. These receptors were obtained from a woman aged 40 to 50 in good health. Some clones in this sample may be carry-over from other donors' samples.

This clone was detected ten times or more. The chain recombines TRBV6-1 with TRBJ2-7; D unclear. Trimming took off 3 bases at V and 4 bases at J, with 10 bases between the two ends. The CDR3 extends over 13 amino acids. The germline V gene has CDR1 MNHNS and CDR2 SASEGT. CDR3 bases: TGTGCCAGCAGTGAGAAGGCAGCATACGAGCAGTACTTC. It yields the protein CASSEKAAYEQYF.

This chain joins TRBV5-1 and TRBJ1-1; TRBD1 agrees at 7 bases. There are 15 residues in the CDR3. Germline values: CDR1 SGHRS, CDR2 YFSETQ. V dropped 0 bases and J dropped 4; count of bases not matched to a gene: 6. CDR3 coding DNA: TGCGCCAGCAGCTTGGCCGTGGCAGGGGGCACTGAAGCTTTCTTT. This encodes CASSLAVAGGTEAFF. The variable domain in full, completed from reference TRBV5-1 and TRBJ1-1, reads KAGVTQTPRYLIKTRGQQVTLSCSPISGHRSVSWYQQTPGQGLQFLFEYFSETQRNKGNFPGRFSGRQFSNSRSEMNVSTLELGDSALYLCASSLAVAGGTEAFFGQGTRLTVV.

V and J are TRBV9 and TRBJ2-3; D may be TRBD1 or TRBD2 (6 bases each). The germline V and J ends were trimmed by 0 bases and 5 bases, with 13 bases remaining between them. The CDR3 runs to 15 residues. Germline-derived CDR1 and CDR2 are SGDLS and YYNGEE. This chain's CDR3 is CASSVGWGAKDTQYF. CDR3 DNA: TGTGCCAGCAGCGTAGGATGGGGGGCGAAAGATACGCAGTATTTT.

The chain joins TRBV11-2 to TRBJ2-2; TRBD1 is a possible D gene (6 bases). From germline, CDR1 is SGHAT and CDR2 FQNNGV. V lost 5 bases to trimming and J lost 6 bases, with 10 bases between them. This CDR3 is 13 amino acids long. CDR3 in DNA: TGTGCCAGCAGCCAACAGGGTGCCGGGGAGCTGTTTTTT. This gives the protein CASSQQGAGELFF.

The CDR3 bases are TGTGCCAGCAGCCTCGGACTGACCCCTACCGATTATGGCTACACCTTC. As protein: CASSLGLTPTDYGYTF. This chain connects TRBV11-3 to TRBJ1-2; no clear D gene. Trimming took off 5 bases at V and 5 bases at J, with 21 bases between the two ends. Germline V gives CDR1 SGHNT, CDR2 YENEEA. There are 16 residues in the CDR3.

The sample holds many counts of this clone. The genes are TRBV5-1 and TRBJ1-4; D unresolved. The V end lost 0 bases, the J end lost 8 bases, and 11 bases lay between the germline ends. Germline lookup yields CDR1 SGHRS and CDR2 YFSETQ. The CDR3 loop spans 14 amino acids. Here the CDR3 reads CASSLGQSGEKLFF. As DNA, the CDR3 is TGCGCCAGCAGCTTGGGGCAGTCAGGCGAAAAACTGTTTTTT.

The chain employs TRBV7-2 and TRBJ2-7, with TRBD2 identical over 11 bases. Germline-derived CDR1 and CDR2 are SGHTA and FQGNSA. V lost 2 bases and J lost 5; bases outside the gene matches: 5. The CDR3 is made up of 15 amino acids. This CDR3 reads CASSLMLAGGDEQYF. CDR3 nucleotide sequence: TGTGCCAGCAGCTTAATGCTAGCGGGAGGAGACGAGCAGTACTTC.

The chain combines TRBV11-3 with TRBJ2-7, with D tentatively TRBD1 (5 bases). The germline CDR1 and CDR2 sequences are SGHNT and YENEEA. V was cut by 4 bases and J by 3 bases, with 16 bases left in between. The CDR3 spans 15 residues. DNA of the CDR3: TGTGCCAGCAGCTCGGCCAGGGTCGGAGACTACGAGCAGTACTTC. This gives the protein CASSSARVGDYEQYF. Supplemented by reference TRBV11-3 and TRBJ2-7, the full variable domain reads EAGVVQSPRYKIIEKKQPVAFWCNPISGHNTLYWYLQNLGQGPELLIRYENEEAVDDSQLPKDRFSAERLKGVDSTLKIQPAELGDSAVYLCASSSARVGDYEQYFGPGTRLTVT.

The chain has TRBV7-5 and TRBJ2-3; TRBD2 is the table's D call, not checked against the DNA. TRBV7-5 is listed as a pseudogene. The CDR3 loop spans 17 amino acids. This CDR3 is CARTMREGTGGTDTQYF. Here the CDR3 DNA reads TGTGCCAGAACCATGCGTGAGGGAACCGGGGGCACAGATACGCAGTATTTT.

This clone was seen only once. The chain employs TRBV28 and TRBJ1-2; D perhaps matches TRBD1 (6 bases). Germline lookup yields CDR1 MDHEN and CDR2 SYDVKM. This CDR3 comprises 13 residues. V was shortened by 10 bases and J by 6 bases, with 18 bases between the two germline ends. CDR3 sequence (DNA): TGTGCCACACCGAGGGGGACAAATCATGGCTACACCTTC. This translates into CATPRGTNHGYTF.

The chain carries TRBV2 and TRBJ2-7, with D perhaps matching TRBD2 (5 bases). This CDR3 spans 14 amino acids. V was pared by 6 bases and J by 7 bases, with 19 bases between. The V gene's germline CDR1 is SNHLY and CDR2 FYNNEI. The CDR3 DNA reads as TGTGCCAGCAGCCCTTCCGAGGTCCGCGGGGAGCAGTACTTC. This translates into CASSPSEVRGEQYF.

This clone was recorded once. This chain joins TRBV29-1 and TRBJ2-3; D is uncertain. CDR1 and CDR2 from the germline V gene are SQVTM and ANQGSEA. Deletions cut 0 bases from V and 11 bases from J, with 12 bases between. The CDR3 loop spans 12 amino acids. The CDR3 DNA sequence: TGCAGCGTTGAAGACTTTGACATCGGGCAGTATTTT. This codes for CSVEDFDIGQYF.

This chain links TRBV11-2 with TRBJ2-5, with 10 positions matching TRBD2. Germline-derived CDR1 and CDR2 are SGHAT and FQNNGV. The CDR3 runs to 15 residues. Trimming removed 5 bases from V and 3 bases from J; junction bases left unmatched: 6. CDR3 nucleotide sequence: TGTGCCAGCAGCCTTGGGACTAGCGAGAAAGAGACCCAGTACTTC. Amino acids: CASSLGTSEKETQYF.

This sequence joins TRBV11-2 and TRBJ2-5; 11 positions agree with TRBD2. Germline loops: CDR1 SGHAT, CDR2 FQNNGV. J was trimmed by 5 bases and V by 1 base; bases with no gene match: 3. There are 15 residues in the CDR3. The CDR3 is CASSLALAGVETQYF. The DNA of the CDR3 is TGTGCCAGCAGCTTAGCACTAGCGGGAGTTGAGACCCAGTACTTC.

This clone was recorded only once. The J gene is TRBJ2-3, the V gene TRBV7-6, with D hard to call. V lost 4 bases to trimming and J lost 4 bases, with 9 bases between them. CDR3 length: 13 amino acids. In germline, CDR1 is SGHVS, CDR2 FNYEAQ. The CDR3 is CASSSGSSDTQYF. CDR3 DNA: TGTGCCAGCAGCTCCGGGTCCTCAGATACGCAGTATTTT.

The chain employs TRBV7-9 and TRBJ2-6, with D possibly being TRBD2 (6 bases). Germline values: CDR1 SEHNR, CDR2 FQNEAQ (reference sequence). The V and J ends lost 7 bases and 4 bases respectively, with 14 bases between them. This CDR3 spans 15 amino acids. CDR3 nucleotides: TGTGCCAGCACCGGCGGCGGGGCCGGGGCCAACGTCCTGACTTTC. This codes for CASTGGGAGANVLTF.

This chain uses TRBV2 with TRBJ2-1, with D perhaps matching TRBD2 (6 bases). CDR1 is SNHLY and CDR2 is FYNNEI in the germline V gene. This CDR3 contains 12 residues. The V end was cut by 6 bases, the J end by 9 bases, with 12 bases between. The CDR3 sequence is CASSGGVGEQFF. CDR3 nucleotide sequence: TGTGCCAGCAGCGGAGGGGTCGGTGAGCAGTTCTTC.

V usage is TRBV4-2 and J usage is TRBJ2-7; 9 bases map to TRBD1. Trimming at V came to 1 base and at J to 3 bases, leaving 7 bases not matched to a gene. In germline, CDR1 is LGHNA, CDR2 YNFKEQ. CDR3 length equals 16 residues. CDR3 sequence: CASSQVWGDRDYEQYF. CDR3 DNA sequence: TGTGCCAGCAGCCAAGTTTGGGGGGACAGGGACTACGAGCAGTACTTC.

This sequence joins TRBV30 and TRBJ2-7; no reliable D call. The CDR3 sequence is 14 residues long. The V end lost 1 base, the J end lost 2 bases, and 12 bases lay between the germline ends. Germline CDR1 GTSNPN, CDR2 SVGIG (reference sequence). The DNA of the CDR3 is TGTGCCTGGAGTGAAGGCAGAGGCGCCTACGAGCAGTACTTC. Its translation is CAWSEGRGAYEQYF. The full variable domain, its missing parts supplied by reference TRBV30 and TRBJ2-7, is SQTIHQWPATLVQPVGSPLSLECTVEGTSNPNLYWYRQAAGRGLQLLFYSVGIGQISSEVPQNLSASRPQDRQFILSSKKLLLSDSGFYLCAWSEGRGAYEQYFGPGTRLTVT.

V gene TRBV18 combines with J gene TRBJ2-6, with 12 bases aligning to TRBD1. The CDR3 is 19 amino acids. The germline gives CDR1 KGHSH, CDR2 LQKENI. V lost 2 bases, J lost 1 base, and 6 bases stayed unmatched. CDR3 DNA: TGTGCCAGCTCACCAAACCCGGGACAGGGGGCTTCTGGGGCCAACGTCCTGACTTTC. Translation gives CASSPNPGQGASGANVLTF.

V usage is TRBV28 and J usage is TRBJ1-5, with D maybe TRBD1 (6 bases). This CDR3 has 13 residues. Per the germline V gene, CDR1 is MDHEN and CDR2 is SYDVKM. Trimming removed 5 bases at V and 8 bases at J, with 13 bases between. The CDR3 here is CASSAWGPEPQHF. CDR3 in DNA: TGTGCCAGCAGTGCCTGGGGGCCTGAGCCCCAGCATTTT.

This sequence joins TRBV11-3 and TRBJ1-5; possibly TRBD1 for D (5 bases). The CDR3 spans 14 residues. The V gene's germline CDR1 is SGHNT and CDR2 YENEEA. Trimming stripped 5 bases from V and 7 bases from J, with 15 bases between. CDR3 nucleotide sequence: TGTGCCAGCAGCCAGTGGGGGTTAAGCCAGCCCCAGCATTTT. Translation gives CASSQWGLSQPQHF.